This TCR beta chain was sequenced for a study of cytomegalovirus exposure and HLA in healthy donors. Study in general: From about 180 million T cells, an earlier analysis saw 90 million to 130 million unique TCR beta sequences. HLA-typed donors contributed approximately 92 million unique TCRs, which were held in an early data release.

Use of 60 Vbeta and 13 Jbeta primers characterized the PCR. The repertoire was sequenced with immunoSEQ multiplex PCR; TCRdb's copy has only in-frame clones and lacks some. The data contain roughly 77,000 clones, 10% of them seen just once; the ten biggest clones take up roughly a quarter. Study results and caveats: A later analysis showed HLA-associated TCR beta chains outstripping equally common others in clonal expansion. A later look showed TCR association rates differing by HLA locus, highest for DRB1 and lowest for HLA-C.

The CDR3 has 16 amino acids. Trimming at V came to 4 bases and at J to 4 bases, leaving 5 bases not matched to a gene. The V gene's germline CDR1 is SGHVS and CDR2 FQNEAQ. Points on this clone: What it binds is unknown.

The sequenced material came from PBMCs. This sequence was found in a man in his fifties or sixties in good health and CMV-seropositive. The gene calls are TRBV7-8 and TRBJ2-3; TRBD2 matches at 13 bases. The CDR3, as DNA: TGTGCCAGCAGCTCTAGGACTAGCGGGAGTGCAGATACGCAGTATTTT. Translated, it gives CASSSRTSGSADTQYF. The full variable domain, with the rest looked up from reference TRBV7-8 and TRBJ2-3, is GAGVSQSPRYKVAKRGQDVALRCDPISGHVSLFWYQQALGQGPEFLTYFQNEAQLDKSGLPSDRFFAERPEGSVSTLKIQRTQQEDSAVYLCASSSRTSGSADTQYFGPGTRLTVL.